There are a few counts of the clone carrying this TCR beta chain. The antigen is undetermined. Noted time point: patch test 2, 6 weeks after DPC sensitization. The treatment: therapeutic diphenylcyclopropenone sensitization with weekly scalp DPC. This sample stems from a study of human T cells and chemical hapten exposure. TCRdb recomputed calls from the RACE reads with MiXCR, one row per CDR3 protein. The table lists a few hundred thousand distinct CDR3 sequences, about 6% of them singletons. General study findings and limits: Unchanged with DPC sensitization were TCRs above 1 in 1000 frequency.

Trimming removed 5 bases from V and 4 bases from J, with 9 bases in between. Germline CDR1 and CDR2: LGHDT and YNNKEL (reference sequence). This CDR3 has 13 residues. The source of this sequence is a woman aged 18-29 years with alopecia areata. Some clones in this sample may be carry-over from other donors' samples. The specimen comprised whole blood, sampled in connection with sensitization to the hapten diphenylcyclopropenone (DPC). The chain carries TRBV3-1 and TRBJ1-3; possibly TRBD1 for D (5 bases). CDR3 nucleotide sequence: TGTGCCAGCAGCAGTCAGGGAGGAAACACCATATATTTT. Its protein is CASSSQGGNTIYF.